This T cell receptor (beta chain) was sequenced in a study of cytomegalovirus exposure and HLA in healthy donors. This clone was seen more than once but under ten times. The PCR was carried out with 60 Vbeta primers and 13 Jbeta primers. Profiled with immunoSEQ multiplex PCR; TCRdb holds only in-frame clones, not every one. The sample carries approximately 120,000 clones, 81% recorded once. Germline V CDR1 and CDR2: SEHNR, FQNEAQ (reference sequence). With 5 bases clipped from V and 7 bases from J, the junction kept 14 bases outside the gene matches. The CDR3 is made up of 17 amino acids. V usage is TRBV7-9 and J usage is TRBJ1-4, with 9 nucleotides matching TRBD1. This receptor was identified in a man between 18 and 29 years old in good health and CMV-seropositive. Sequenced sample: PBMCs. CDR3 sequence: CASSVGTGNRGAEKLFF. CDR3 nucleotides: TGTGCCAGCAGCGTCGGGACAGGGAACAGAGGGGCTGAAAAACTGTTTTTT.